This T cell receptor beta chain originates from a study of glioma-infiltrating T cells after dendritic cell vaccination. For this clone: The same CDR3 arises from other DNA sequences in this sample as well.

The CDR3 is 14 amino acids. The germline CDR1 and CDR2 sequences are SNHLY and FYNNEI. The V end lost 4 bases, the J end lost 6 bases, and 14 bases lay between the germline ends. Assay: immunoSEQ multiplex PCR; the TCRdb copy retains only in-frame clones and omits some. Seen here are 45,000 to 55,000 clones, less than 90% observed once, and the top ten hold approximately 10%. The chain couples TRBV2 to TRBJ2-3; D possibly corresponds to TRBD1 (6 bases). The sequence was collected from a human donor with glioblastoma. Source: blood, taken before dendritic cell vaccination. CDR3 sequence (DNA): TGTGCCAGCAGTGCTCGCAGGGGTCCCGATACGCAGTATTTT. Its protein is CASSARRGPDTQYF.